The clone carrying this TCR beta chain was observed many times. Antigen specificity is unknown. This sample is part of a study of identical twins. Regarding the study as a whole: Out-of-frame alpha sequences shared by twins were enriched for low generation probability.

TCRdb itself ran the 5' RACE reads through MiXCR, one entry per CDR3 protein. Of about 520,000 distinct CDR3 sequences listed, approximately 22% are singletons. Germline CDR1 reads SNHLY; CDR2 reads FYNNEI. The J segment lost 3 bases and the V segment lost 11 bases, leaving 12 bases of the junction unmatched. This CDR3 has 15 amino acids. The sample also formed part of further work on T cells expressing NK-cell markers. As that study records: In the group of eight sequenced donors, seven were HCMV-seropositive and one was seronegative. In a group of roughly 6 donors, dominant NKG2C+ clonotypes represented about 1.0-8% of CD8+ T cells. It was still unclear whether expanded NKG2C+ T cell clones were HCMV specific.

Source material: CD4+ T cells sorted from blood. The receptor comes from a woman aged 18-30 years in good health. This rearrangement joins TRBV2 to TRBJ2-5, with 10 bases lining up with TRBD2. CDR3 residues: CASSPGLAGEETQYF. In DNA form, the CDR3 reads TGTGCCTCCTCTCCGGGTCTAGCGGGAGAAGAGACCCAGTACTTC.